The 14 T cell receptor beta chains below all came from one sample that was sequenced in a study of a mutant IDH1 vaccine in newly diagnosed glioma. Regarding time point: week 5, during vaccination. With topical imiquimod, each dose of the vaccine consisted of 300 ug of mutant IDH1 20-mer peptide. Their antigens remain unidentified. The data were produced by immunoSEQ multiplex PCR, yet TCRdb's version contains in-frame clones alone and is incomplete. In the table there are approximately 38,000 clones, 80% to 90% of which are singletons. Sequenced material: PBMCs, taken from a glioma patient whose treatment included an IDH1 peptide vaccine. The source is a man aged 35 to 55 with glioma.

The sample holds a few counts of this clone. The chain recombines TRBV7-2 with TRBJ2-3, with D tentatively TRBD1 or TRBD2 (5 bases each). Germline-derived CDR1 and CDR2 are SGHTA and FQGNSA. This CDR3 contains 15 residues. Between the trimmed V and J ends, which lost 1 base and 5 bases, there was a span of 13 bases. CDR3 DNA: TGTGCCAGCAGCTTAGATCGGCCAGGGAGAGATACGCAGTATTTT. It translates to CASSLDRPGRDTQYF. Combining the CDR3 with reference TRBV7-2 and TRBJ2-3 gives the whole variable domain GAGVSQSPSNKVTEKGKDVELRCDPISGHTALYWYRQSLGQGLEFLIYFQGNSAPDKSGLPSDRFSAERTGGSVSTLTIQRTQQEDSAVYLCASSLDRPGRDTQYFGPGTRLTVL.

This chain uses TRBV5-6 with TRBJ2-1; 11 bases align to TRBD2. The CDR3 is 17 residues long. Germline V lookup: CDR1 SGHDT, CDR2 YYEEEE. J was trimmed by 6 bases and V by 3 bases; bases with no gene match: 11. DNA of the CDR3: TGTGCCAGCAGCTGGGGACTAGCGGTCCCGACGGTCAATGAGCAGTTCTTC. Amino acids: CASSWGLAVPTVNEQFF.

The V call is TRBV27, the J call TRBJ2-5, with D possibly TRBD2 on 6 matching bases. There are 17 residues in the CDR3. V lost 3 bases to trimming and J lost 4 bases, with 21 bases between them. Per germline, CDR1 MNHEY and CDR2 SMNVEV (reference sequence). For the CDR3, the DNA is TGTGCCAGCAGTTTTTACTCGGGCGGGACTGCCTCAGAGACCCAGTACTTC. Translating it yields CASSFYSGGTASETQYF.

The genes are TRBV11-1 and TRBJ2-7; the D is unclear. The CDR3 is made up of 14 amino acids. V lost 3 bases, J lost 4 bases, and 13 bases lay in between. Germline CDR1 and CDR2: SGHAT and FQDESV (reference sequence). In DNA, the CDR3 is TGTGCCAGCAGCTTCTCGCGGTTAACGTACGAGCAGTACTTC. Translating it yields CASSFSRLTYEQYF.

The CDR3 reads CASSLGLAAEQFF. The CDR3 region has the DNA TGTGCCAGCAGCCTGGGACTAGCGGCCGAGCAGTTCTTC. The chain joins TRBV7-2 to TRBJ2-1; 11 positions match TRBD2. The CDR3 sequence is 13 residues long. Per germline, CDR1 SGHTA and CDR2 FQGNSA. The J segment lost 10 bases and the V segment lost 5 bases, leaving 4 bases of the junction unmatched. The full variable domain, in which reference TRBV7-2 and TRBJ2-1 provide the parts outside the CDR3, is GAGVSQSPSNKVTEKGKDVELRCDPISGHTALYWYRQSLGQGLEFLIYFQGNSAPDKSGLPSDRFSAERTGGSVSTLTIQRTQQEDSAVYLCASSLGLAAEQFFGPGTRLTVL.

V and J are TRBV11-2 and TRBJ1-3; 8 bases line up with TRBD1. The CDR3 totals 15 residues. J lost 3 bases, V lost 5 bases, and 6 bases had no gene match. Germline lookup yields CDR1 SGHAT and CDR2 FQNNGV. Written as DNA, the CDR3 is TGTGCCAGCAGCATTCCAGGGGGCCTTGGAAACACCATATATTTT. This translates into CASSIPGGLGNTIYF.

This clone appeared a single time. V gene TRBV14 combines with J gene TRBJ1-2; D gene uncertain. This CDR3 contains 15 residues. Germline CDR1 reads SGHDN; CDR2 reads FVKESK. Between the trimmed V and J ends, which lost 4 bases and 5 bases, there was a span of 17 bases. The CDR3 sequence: CASSPQPGLSYGYTF. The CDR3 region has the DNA TGTGCCAGCAGCCCTCAGCCGGGCCTCTCATATGGCTACACCTTC. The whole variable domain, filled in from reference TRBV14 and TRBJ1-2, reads EAGVTQFPSHSVIEKGQTVTLRCDPISGHDNLYWYRRVMGKEIKFLLHFVKESKQDESGMPNNRFLAERTGGTYSTLKVQPAELEDSGVYFCASSPQPGLSYGYTFGSGTRLTVV.

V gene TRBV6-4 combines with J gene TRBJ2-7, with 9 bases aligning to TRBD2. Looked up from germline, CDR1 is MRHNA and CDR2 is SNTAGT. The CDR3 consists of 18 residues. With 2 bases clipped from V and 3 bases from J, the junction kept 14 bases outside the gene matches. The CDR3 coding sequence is TGTGCCAGCAGTGACGGAAGACCCTTGGCGGGAGGGCACTACGAGCAGTACTTC. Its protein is CASSDGRPLAGGHYEQYF.

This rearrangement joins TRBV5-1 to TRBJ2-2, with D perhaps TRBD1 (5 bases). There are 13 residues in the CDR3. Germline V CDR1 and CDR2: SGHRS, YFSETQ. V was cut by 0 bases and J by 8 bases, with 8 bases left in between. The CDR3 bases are TGCGCCAGCAGCTTGGTGGACATGGGGGAGCTGTTTTTT. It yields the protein CASSLVDMGELFF.

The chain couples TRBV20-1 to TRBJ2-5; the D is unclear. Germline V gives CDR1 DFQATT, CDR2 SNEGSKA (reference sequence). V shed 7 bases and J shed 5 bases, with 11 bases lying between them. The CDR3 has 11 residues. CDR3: CSVLVGETQYF. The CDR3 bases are TGCAGTGTCCTAGTCGGGGAGACCCAGTACTTC.

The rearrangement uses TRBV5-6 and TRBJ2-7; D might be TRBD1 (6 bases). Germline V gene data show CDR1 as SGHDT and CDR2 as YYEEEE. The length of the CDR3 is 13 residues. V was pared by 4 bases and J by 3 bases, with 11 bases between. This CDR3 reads CASSLQGFYEQYF. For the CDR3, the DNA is TGTGCCAGCAGCCTACAGGGTTTCTACGAGCAGTACTTC.

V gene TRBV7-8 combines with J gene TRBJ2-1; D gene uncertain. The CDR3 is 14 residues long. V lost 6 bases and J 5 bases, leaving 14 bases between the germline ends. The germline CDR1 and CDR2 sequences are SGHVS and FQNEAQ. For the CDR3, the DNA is TGTGCCAGCAGACGCGAAGGGATCGACAATGAGCAGTTCTTC. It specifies CASRREGIDNEQFF.

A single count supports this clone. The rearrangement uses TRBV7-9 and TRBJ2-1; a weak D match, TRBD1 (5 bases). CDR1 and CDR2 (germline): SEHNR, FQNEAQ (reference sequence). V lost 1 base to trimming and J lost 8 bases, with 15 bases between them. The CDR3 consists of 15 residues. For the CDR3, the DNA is TGTGCCAGCAGCTTAGACGGTCAGGGCGTGGATGAGCAGTTCTTC. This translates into CASSLDGQGVDEQFF.

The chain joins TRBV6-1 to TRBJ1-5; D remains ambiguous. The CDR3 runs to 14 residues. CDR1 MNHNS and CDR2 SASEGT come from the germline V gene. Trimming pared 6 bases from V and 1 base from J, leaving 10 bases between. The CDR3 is CASRGLTSNQPQHF. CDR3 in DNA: TGTGCCAGCAGGGGATTAACGAGCAATCAGCCCCAGCATTTT.